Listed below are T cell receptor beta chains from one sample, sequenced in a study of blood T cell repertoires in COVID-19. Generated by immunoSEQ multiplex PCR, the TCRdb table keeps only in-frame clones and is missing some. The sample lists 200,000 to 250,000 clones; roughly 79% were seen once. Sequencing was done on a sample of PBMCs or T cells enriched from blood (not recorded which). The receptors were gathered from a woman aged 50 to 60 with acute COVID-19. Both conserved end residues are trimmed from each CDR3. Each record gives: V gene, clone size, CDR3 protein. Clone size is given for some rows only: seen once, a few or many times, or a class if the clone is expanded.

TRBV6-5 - ASVPGAGGNNEQF
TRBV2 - ASSEGLASGGADTQY
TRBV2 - ASTPTDTQY
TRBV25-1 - ASRRQGNEKLF
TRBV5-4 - ASSLAVGQVYEQY
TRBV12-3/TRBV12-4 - ASTLGVGEQF
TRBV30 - AWPSGEQF
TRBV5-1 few ASSLGTGLGEQY
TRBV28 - ASLRPGGYEQY
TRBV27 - ASSSNRGTGTRAYEQY
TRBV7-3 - ASRNKGATTDTQY
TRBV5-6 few ASSLQNYEQY
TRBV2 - ASRHNRVANQPQH
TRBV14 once ASSFGTVNIQY
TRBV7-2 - ASSLPAYNEQF
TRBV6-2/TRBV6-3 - ASSSAGATDRGYEQY
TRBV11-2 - ASSSAGLALNEQF
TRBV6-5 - ASNRGGNQPQH
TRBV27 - ASSPGTLGWSNYGYT
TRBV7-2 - ASSLAGQKETQY
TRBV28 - AAWDRGSLEQY
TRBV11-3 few ASSSGTADYNEQF
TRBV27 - ASSLSSGEYEQY
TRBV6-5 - ASSRSRDRESEQY
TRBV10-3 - ATTNVGTGSSEQY
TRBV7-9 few ASSQPDRGGNTIY
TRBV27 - ASSLFPGQGIMETQY
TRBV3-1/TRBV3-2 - ASSHGTLNTGELF
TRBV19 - ASSISPTGVIEKLF
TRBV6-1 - ASSEGDRGGKLF
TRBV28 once ASSSSGNSLAYNEQF
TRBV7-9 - ASSLGGAYQETQY
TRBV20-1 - RDREGYT
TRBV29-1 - SARLAGVHEQF
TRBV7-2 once ASSLQGLMTEAF
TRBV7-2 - ASSPADKILTDTQY
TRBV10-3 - AIRTGGFRTEAF
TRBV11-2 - ASSWGLAGGYEQY
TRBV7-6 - ASSWTGGISGEQY
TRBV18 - ASSPGGFSYEQY